The 13 T cell receptor beta chains below were found in one sample sequenced in a study of early T cells in non-severe SARS-CoV-2 infection. TCRdb re-analysed the 5' RACE reads in MiXCR, keeping a single row per CDR3 protein. The sample holds about 49,000 distinct CDR3 sequences, about 12% seen once. The sequencing input was whole blood. These receptors came from an adult who was a healthcare worker with PCR-confirmed SARS-CoV-2 infection or an uninfected control (not recorded which).

This clonotype was recorded many times. The V and J genes are TRBV11-2 and TRBJ2-1; D call uncertain. This CDR3 has 13 residues. The germline V gene encodes CDR1 SGHAT and CDR2 FQNNGV. The germline V and J ends were trimmed by 0 bases and 7 bases, with 7 bases remaining between them. CDR3 DNA: TGTGCCAGCAGCTTAGAAAGGTCGAATGAGCAGTTCTTC. Protein sequence: CASSLERSNEQFF.

This clonotype has ten or more counts. The gene calls are TRBV6-1 and TRBJ2-1; 15 bases map to TRBD2. With 5 bases clipped from V and 5 bases from J, the junction kept 4 bases outside the gene matches. The length of the CDR3 is 16 residues. From germline, CDR1 is MNHNS and CDR2 SASEGT. The CDR3: CASSPGLAGGNNEQFF. CDR3 bases: TGTGCCAGCAGTCCGGGACTAGCGGGAGGAAACAATGAGCAGTTCTTC.

The table lists this clonotype with many counts. This sequence joins TRBV11-3 and TRBJ2-5; D is unresolved. CDR1 and CDR2 (germline): SGHNT, YENEEA. The CDR3 is 13 residues long. V shed 0 bases and J shed 4 bases, with 6 bases lying between them. CDR3 bases: TGTGCCAGCAGCTTAGATTGGGGAGAGACCCAGTACTTC. Translation gives CASSLDWGETQYF.

The rearrangement joins TRBV12-3 or TRBV12-4 to TRBJ2-3; unclear D gene. This CDR3 region has 15 residues. The V end was cut by 6 bases, the J end by 3 bases, with 16 bases between. The CDR3 bases are TGTGCCAGCAGATCGATCGGAGTATGGACAGATACGCAGTATTTT. Translated, it gives CASRSIGVWTDTQYF.

This clonotype was picked up many times. The genes are TRBV7-8 and TRBJ1-3; D gene unclear. From germline, CDR1 is SGHVS and CDR2 FQNEAQ. This CDR3 comprises 16 residues. V lost 4 bases to trimming and J lost 0 bases, with 13 bases between them. The CDR3 reads CASSSPHRDSGNTIYF. CDR3 in DNA: TGTGCCAGCAGCTCTCCACATCGGGACTCTGGAAACACCATATATTTT.

As concerns this clonotype: One junction end disagrees with the germline gene, perhaps due to a read error. The chain is built from TRBV13 and TRBJ2-6, with 11 bases identical to TRBD1. Germline V gene data show CDR1 as PRHDT and CDR2 as FYEKMQ (reference sequence). This CDR3 has 17 amino acids. The CDR3 nucleotides are TGTGCCAGCAGTTTAGGGACAGGGGGCTCTGGGGCCAACGTCCTGACTTTC. Translated: CASSLGTGGSGANVLTF.

This clonotype appeared a few times. This chain joins TRBV7-9 and TRBJ2-3; 7 positions match TRBD1. V shed 5 bases, J shed 4 bases, and the junction held 15 bases outside the gene matches. The germline CDR1 and CDR2 sequences are SEHNR and FQNEAQ (reference sequence). This CDR3 spans 17 amino acids. The CDR3 protein is CASSKPLTGYNADTQYF. The CDR3, as DNA: TGTGCCAGCAGCAAGCCACTGACAGGGTATAACGCAGATACGCAGTATTTT.

This clonotype was seen many times. This rearrangement joins TRBV29-1 to TRBJ2-7; 8 positions match TRBD1. Germline trimming cut 7 bases from V and 1 base from J; bases unmatched to any gene: 6. Germline assignment: CDR1 SQVTM and CDR2 ANQGSEA. The CDR3 has 13 residues. CDR3 sequence reads: CSGQGAYSYEQYF. DNA for the CDR3: TGCAGCGGTCAGGGGGCCTATTCCTACGAGCAGTACTTC.

This clonotype was seen repeatedly, ten times or more. This chain joins TRBV7-9 and TRBJ2-7; D might be TRBD1 (5 bases). With 5 bases removed from V and 4 bases from J, the gap between germline ends came to 18 bases. CDR3 size: 15 residues. Per germline, CDR1 SEHNR and CDR2 FQNEAQ (reference sequence). CDR3 coding DNA: TGTGCCAGCAGCCCGTTGACAGTCTCTGGGTACGAGCAGTACTTC. Translating it yields CASSPLTVSGYEQYF.

V gene TRBV7-9 combines with J gene TRBJ1-2; 7 bases map to TRBD1. V was clipped by 1 base and J by 7 bases; unmatched bases: 3. Germline V lookup: CDR1 SEHNR, CDR2 FQNEAQ (reference sequence). The CDR3 runs to 13 residues. The CDR3 nucleotides are TGTGCCAGCAGCTTAGGACAGGGACCTGGCTACACCTTC. Translation gives CASSLGQGPGYTF.

This clonotype has at least ten counts. The chain employs TRBV5-1 and TRBJ2-7; no clear D gene. The CDR3 loop spans 14 amino acids. CDR1 is SGHRS, CDR2 YFSETQ, per germline. V gave up 5 bases and J gave up 2 bases, with 14 bases separating them. The DNA for the CDR3 is TGCGCCAGCAGAAGAGTGGCGGTAGCCTACGAGCAGTACTTC. This codes for CASRRVAVAYEQYF.

This clonotype was recorded many times. CDR3 DNA: TGTGCCAGCAGCTTAGGCGGTCAGGTGGTATCCTACGAGCAGTACTTC. Translated, it gives CASSLGGQVVSYEQYF. This chain connects TRBV7-3 to TRBJ2-7; D gene unclear. Looked up from germline, CDR1 is SGHTA and CDR2 is FQGTGA. The CDR3 runs 16 residues. Trimming took 2 bases from V and 1 from J, leaving 15 bases between them.

The chain is built from TRBV27 and TRBJ1-2; D possibly corresponds to TRBD1 (6 bases). From germline, CDR1 is MNHEY and CDR2 SMNVEV (reference sequence). CDR3 length equals 13 residues. The ends were cut back, 6 bases at V and 2 bases at J, with 10 bases in the middle. CDR3 loop: CASRQGLNYGYTF. CDR3 in DNA: TGTGCCAGCAGACAGGGCCTCAACTATGGCTACACCTTC.